This TCR beta chain was profiled in a study of CD8 T cells in ankylosing spondylitis. TCRdb re-called the 5' RACE reads with MiXCR, one entry per CDR3 protein. The table includes some 30,000 distinct CDR3 sequences, 7.2% detected once. The length of the CDR3 is 13 residues. From germline, CDR1 is SGHDT and CDR2 YYEEEE. Trimming cost V 1 base and J 9 bases, with 13 bases left between them. This clonotype is termed medium-sized. The receptor's source is a male donor with ankylosing spondylitis or in good health (not recorded which). The chain combines TRBV5-6 with TRBJ2-5, with D perhaps TRBD1 or TRBD2 (6 bases each). Input material: blood, either unsorted or a sorted T cell fraction (not recorded which). CDR3 amino acids: CASSLTTEGAQYF. The CDR3 bases are TGTGCCAGCAGCTTGACGACGGAGGGGGCCCAGTACTTC.